The 13 T cell receptor beta chains below were found in one sample sequenced in a study of Graves' ophthalmopathy and Graves' hyperthyroidism. TCR beta CDR3 amplification used RNA transcripts. The authors performed first-round RT-PCR with HTBI primers and then a second-round multiplex PCR. One entry per CDR3 protein, called by TCRdb with MiXCR from the multiplex PCR reads. The profile shows some 1.1 million distinct CDR3 sequences, about 35% of them singletons. Sequenced sample: peripheral blood or thyroid tissue (not recorded which). Source of these receptors: an adult man with Graves' hyperthyroidism.

The chain couples TRBV20-1 to TRBJ2-7; no definite D call. Deletions cut 2 bases from V and 2 bases from J, with 7 bases between. The CDR3 length is 12 residues. From germline, CDR1 is DFQATT and CDR2 SNEGSKA (reference sequence). The CDR3 nucleotides are TGCAGTGCTAGAACCTCAGCCTACGAGCAGTACTTC. Translation: CSARTSAYEQYF.

The chain links TRBV7-2 to TRBJ2-5; 11 nucleotides line up with TRBD2. V lost 4 bases and J lost 1; bases outside the gene matches: 5. The CDR3 extends over 16 amino acids. The germline V gene encodes CDR1 SGHTA and CDR2 FQGNSA. This chain's CDR3 is CASSSGLAGSQETQYF. For the CDR3, the DNA is TGTGCCAGCAGCTCCGGACTAGCGGGTAGCCAAGAGACCCAGTACTTC.

Note on this clonotype: The junction does not match germline at one end; this may be a read error. The chain is built from TRBV10-3 and TRBJ1-1; TRBD1 agrees at 11 bases. The CDR3 totals 16 residues. Germline-derived CDR1 and CDR2 are ENHRY and SYGVKD. CDR3 bases: TGTGCCAGCAGTCCAGTGACCGGGACAGGGGGCACTGAAGCTTTCTTT. Residues: CASSPVTGTGGTEAFF.

The chain carries TRBV12-3 or TRBV12-4 and TRBJ1-5; D is possibly TRBD1 (5 bases). The V gene lost 5 bases and the J gene lost 5 bases, with 19 bases spanning the gap. The CDR3 spans 16 residues. DNA of the CDR3: TGTGCCAGCAGTAAGGGACCTCCCGGGTGGTATCAGCCCCAGCATTTT. It codes for CASSKGPPGWYQPQHF.

This clonotype was counted at least ten times. The CDR3 loop reads CSARVVLAGEGETQYF. CDR3 nucleotides: TGCAGTGCTAGAGTGGTACTAGCGGGAGAGGGGGAGACCCAGTACTTC. The genes are TRBV20-1 and TRBJ2-5; 11 bases align to TRBD2. Germline CDR1 reads DFQATT; CDR2 reads SNEGSKA (reference sequence). V was clipped by 1 base and J by 5 bases; unmatched bases: 9. This CDR3 has 16 residues.

A word on this clonotype: The junction and the germline gene differ at one end; a read error may be behind it. The chain employs TRBV5-1 and TRBJ2-3; maybe TRBD1 (5 bases). CDR1 is SGHRS and CDR2 is YFSETQ in the germline V gene. This CDR3 is 14 amino acids long. The CDR3 sequence is CASSQDSQGGTQYF. DNA for the CDR3: TGTGCCAGCAGCCAAGATAGCCAGGGCGGTACGCAGTATTTT.

This clonotype was picked up many times. V is TRBV7-6 and J is TRBJ2-2; no definite D call. Per germline, CDR1 SGHVS and CDR2 FNYEAQ. The CDR3 runs to 14 residues. V gave up 5 bases and J gave up 0 bases, with 7 bases separating them. CDR3 DNA: TGTGCCAGCAGCGGATTCGCGAACACCGGGGAGCTGTTTTTT. Translating it yields CASSGFANTGELFF.

The table lists this clonotype with many counts. The gene calls are TRBV19 and TRBJ1-1; maybe TRBD1 (5 bases). This CDR3 is built from 14 residues. Deletions cut 7 bases from V and 1 base from J, with 13 bases between. The germline V gene encodes CDR1 LNHDA and CDR2 SQIVND (reference sequence). The CDR3 DNA reads TGTGCCAGTACCTCCCAGGGTTGGAACACTGAAGCTTTCTTT. This sequence encodes CASTSQGWNTEAFF.

There are many counts of this clonotype. The genes are TRBV11-2 and TRBJ2-5; the D is unclear. The V end lost 1 base, the J end lost 0 bases, and 6 bases lay between the germline ends. The CDR3 is 14 residues long. The germline V gene encodes CDR1 SGHAT and CDR2 FQNNGV. CDR3 protein: CASSLVAYQETQYF. The CDR3 DNA follows: TGTGCCAGCAGCTTAGTTGCCTACCAAGAGACCCAGTACTTC. Complete variable domain (other parts from reference TRBV11-2 and TRBJ2-5): EAGVAQSPRYKIIEKRQSVAFWCNPISGHATLYWYQQILGQGPKLLIQFQNNGVVDDSQLPKDRFSAERLKGVDSTLKIQPAKLEDSAVYLCASSLVAYQETQYFGPGTRLLVL.

This clonotype was picked up a small number of times. The chain combines TRBV6-2 or TRBV6-3 with TRBJ2-2, with 7 bases fitting TRBD1. The CDR3 totals 14 residues. V lost 7 bases, J lost 3 bases, and 5 bases stayed unmatched. From germline, CDR1 is MNHEY and CDR2 SVGEGT. The CDR3 region is CASTDRVDTGELFF. In DNA, the CDR3 is TGTGCCAGCACCGACAGGGTGGACACCGGGGAGCTGTTTTTT.

A remark on this clonotype: Because it lacks the conserved phenylalanine or tryptophan at the end, this CDR3 is likely a read error. Because the CDR3's place on the DNA is in doubt, the DNA is left out and the CDR3 is given as listed by TCRdb. CDR3 residues: CASSLVDGRGI. V and J are TRBV7-2 and TRBJ2-5; the D call in the table, TRBD1, was not verified against the DNA. The CDR3 region is 11 residues in length, termini included. From germline, CDR1 is SGHTA and CDR2 FQGNSA.

This clonotype has ten or more counts. The chain has TRBV10-2 and TRBJ1-5; no reliable D call. The CDR3 extends over 13 amino acids. Germline values: CDR1 WSHSY, CDR2 SAAADI. The germline V and J ends were trimmed by 8 bases and 0 bases, with 8 bases remaining between them. The CDR3 is CASEENSNQPQHF. The CDR3 DNA reads TGCGCCAGCGAAGAAAATAGCAATCAGCCCCAGCATTTT.

This clonotype was observed at least ten times. V and J are TRBV29-1 and TRBJ2-7; tentatively, D is TRBD1 (6 bases). Germline lookup yields CDR1 SQVTM and CDR2 ANQGSEA. CDR3 length equals 13 residues. V lost 5 bases to trimming and J lost 2 bases, with 13 bases between them. The CDR3 sequence: CSVKGQGTYEQYF. DNA for the CDR3: TGCAGCGTTAAAGGGCAGGGGACCTACGAGCAGTACTTC.